Listed below are T cell receptor beta chains from one sample, sequenced in a study of cytomegalovirus exposure and HLA in healthy donors. Here immunoSEQ multiplex PCR was the method, and the copy in TCRdb shows in-frame clones only, minus some. The table records over 80,000 clones, 73% of them present only once. The source material was PBMCs. These receptors were collected from a man between 40 and 49 years old in good health and CMV-seronegative. Each CDR3 is given with its conserved first and last residue. The D gene is left open where the match is weak. Size values are once, few and many counts, or a class for expanded clones, and some rows have none.

J: TRBJ1-4; D: NA; length: 16; size: NA; V: TRBV28; DNA: TGTGCCAGCAGTTCCACACGTCGGGAGGGAGATGAAAAACTGTTTTTT; CDR3: CASSSTRREGDEKLFF
J: TRBJ2-3; D: NA; length: 17; size: NA; V: TRBV12-5; DNA: TGTGCTAGTGGTTTGGTAGGTGACAGCCGTAGCACAGATACGCAGTATTTT; CDR3: CASGLVGDSRSTDTQYF
J: TRBJ2-7; D: NA; length: 12; size: NA; V: TRBV7-9; DNA: TGTGCCAGCGGGAGCTGGACCGACGAGCAGTACTTC; CDR3: CASGSWTDEQYF
J: TRBJ1-5; D: NA; length: 13; size: NA; V: TRBV19; DNA: TGTGCCAGTACCCCAGGGTCCAATCAGCCCCAGCATTTT; CDR3: CASTPGSNQPQHF
J: TRBJ1-3; D: NA; length: 20; size: NA; V: TRBV19; DNA: TGTGCCAGTAGTATATTTTCGTACGGTCTTTCGGCAGGGCCTGGAAACACCATATATTTT; CDR3: CASSIFSYGLSAGPGNTIYF
J: TRBJ1-2; D: NA; length: 14; size: NA; V: TRBV7-2; DNA: TGTGCCAGCCTCATCGGGTGGCCGAACTATGGCTACACCTTC; CDR3: CASLIGWPNYGYTF
J: TRBJ2-7; D: NA; length: 11; size: NA; V: TRBV5-6; DNA: TGTGCCAGCAGCTTGACCCAGGAGCAGTACTTC; CDR3: CASSLTQEQYF
J: TRBJ1-6; D: NA; length: 14; size: few; V: TRBV2; DNA: TGTGCCAGCAGTGTACAACAGAGTTATTCACCCCTCCACTTT; CDR3: CASSVQQSYSPLHF
J: TRBJ1-4; D: NA; length: 16; size: NA; V: TRBV7-9; DNA: TGTGCCAGCAGCCAAGTTACAGGGATAACTAATGAAAAACTGTTTTTT; CDR3: CASSQVTGITNEKLFF
J: TRBJ2-1; D: NA; length: 18; size: NA; V: TRBV5-1; DNA: TGCGCCAGCATTGGAGGTGGGCAACTGGGGTCCTCCTACAATGAGCAGTTCTTC; CDR3: CASIGGGQLGSSYNEQFF
J: TRBJ2-5; D: NA; length: 13; size: NA; V: TRBV5-1; DNA: TGCGCCAGCAGCTTGCCCGGGGAAGAGACCCAGTACTTC; CDR3: CASSLPGEETQYF
J: TRBJ2-5; D: TRBD1; length: 15; size: NA; V: TRBV7-7; DNA: TGTGCCAGCAGCCCTTGGGACAGGGGGTCGGAGACCCAGTACTTC; CDR3: CASSPWDRGSETQYF
J: TRBJ2-5; D: TRBD1; length: 14; size: NA; V: TRBV4-2; DNA: TGTGCCAGCAGCCAAGAGACAGGGCAAGAGACCCAGTACTTC; CDR3: CASSQETGQETQYF
J: TRBJ1-2; D: NA; length: 15; size: NA; V: TRBV29-1; DNA: TGCAGCGTTGAAGATTTTAGGGAGGGGGACTATGGCTACACCTTC; CDR3: CSVEDFREGDYGYTF
J: TRBJ2-3; D: TRBD1; length: 17; size: NA; V: TRBV5-1; DNA: TGCGCCAGCTGCCCTCGGCCGGGACAGGAATGCACAGATACGCAGTATTTT; CDR3: CASCPRPGQECTDTQYF
J: TRBJ2-1; D: TRBD2; length: 11; size: NA; V: TRBV20-1; DNA: TGCAGTGCCCGGGGTCCTGGACTAGGGGTCTTC; CDR3: CSARGPGLGVF